This T cell receptor beta chain was sequenced during a study of T cells after posttransplantation cyclophosphamide. General study results and limits: Skin or GI-infiltrating T cells shared few TRB sequences with blood. Later post-transplant blood repertoires were often dominated by donor CD8+ memory clones. Recipient CMV seropositivity and CMV reactivation strongly tracked TRB clonality.

TCRdb keeps only in-frame clones here, not all; method: immunoSEQ multiplex PCR. The repertoire consists of 1,500 to 2,000 clones, none detected only once. Cyclophosphamide on days +3 and +4 followed busulfan-fludarabine conditioning and a marrow graft. This clone has at least ten counts. No antigen is known for it. V lost 5 bases and J lost 7; bases outside the gene matches: 14. This CDR3 spans 17 amino acids. The germline V gene encodes CDR1 LGHNT and CDR2 FRNRAP. The sample here was PBMCs, taken 32 days after allogeneic stem cell transplant with posttransplant cyclophosphamide. The rearrangement uses TRBV12-5 and TRBJ2-1; 10 nucleotides agree with TRBD2. This clonotype was obtained from a female patient in her forties or fifties who received an allogeneic stem cell transplant from a related donor, was CMV-positive, and had no GVHD. A subset of T cells may come from the graft donor. The CDR3 loop is CASGPSGGAILGNEQFF. The CDR3 DNA reads as TGTGCTAGTGGTCCAAGCGGGGGGGCCATCTTAGGGAATGAGCAGTTCTTC.